Below are 28 T cell receptor beta chains sequenced from a single sample in a study of shared clonotypes between healthy human individuals (dated by TCRdb to 2018 to 2021). The method was the immunoSEQ multiplex PCR assay. The table comes from immuneACCESS by way of TCRdb, which keeps in-frame sequences with V and J called. Part of the clones is missing from these tables; in studies checked, under half for an unresolved V gene and the rest for unknown reasons. The sample table shows millions of clones, and roughly nine tenths are seen once. The ten largest clones capture around 0.15% of the sample. Sequencing was carried out using naive CD4+ T cells sorted from blood. The intended sense of this specimen's cell subset or site label: CD45RA+ positively selected. Receptors originate from a man aged 18 to 30 in good health.

The chain employs TRBV7-6 and TRBJ2-2, with TRBD1 as a possible D gene (6 bases). Trimming cost V 5 bases and J 4 bases, with 11 bases left between them. Germline V gene sequence: CDR1 SGHVS, CDR2 FNYEAQ. The CDR3 loop spans 14 amino acids. CDR3 sequence: CASSVGGSTGELFF. The CDR3 DNA reads as TGTGCCAGCAGCGTTGGGGGCTCCACCGGGGAGCTGTTTTTT. Filled out from reference TRBV7-6 and TRBJ2-2, the complete variable domain reads GAGVSQSPRYKVTKRGQDVALRCDPISGHVSLYWYRQALGQGPEFLTYFNYEAQQDKSGLPNDRFSAERPEGSISTLTIQRTEQRDSAMYRCASSVGGSTGELFFGEGSRLTVL.

J is TRBJ1-1 and V is TRBV7-8, with 7 bases that match TRBD1. Per the germline V gene, CDR1 is SGHVS and CDR2 is FQNEAQ. The CDR3 spans 14 residues. The V gene end was trimmed by 3 bases and the J gene end by 1 base; junction bases not matched to a gene: 2. The DNA for the CDR3 is TGTGCCAGCAGCTTCTACAGGGGGAACACTGAAGCTTTCTTT. The encoded protein is CASSFYRGNTEAFF.

V usage is TRBV11-2 and J usage is TRBJ1-5; D unresolved. V was clipped by 4 bases and J by 5 bases, with 15 bases between them. Germline V CDR1 and CDR2: SGHAT, FQNNGV. The CDR3 totals 15 residues. CDR3 amino acids: CASSSGVGRDQPQHF. CDR3 nucleotide sequence: TGTGCCAGCAGCTCCGGGGTCGGGAGGGATCAGCCCCAGCATTTT.

V and J are TRBV7-9 and TRBJ2-3, with TRBD2 matching over 12 bases. The CDR3 is 16 amino acids. Trimming took 5 bases from V and 4 from J; bases not matched to a gene: 7. CDR1 SEHNR and CDR2 FQNEAQ come from the germline V gene (reference sequence). CDR3 bases: TGTGCCAGCAGCCCCCGACTAGCGGGGGAGGCAGATACGCAGTATTTT. Residues: CASSPRLAGEADTQYF. The whole variable domain, remainder taken from reference TRBV7-9 and TRBJ2-3, is DTGVSQNPRHKITKRGQNVTFRCDPISEHNRLYWYRQTLGQGPEFLTYFQNEAQLEKSRLLSDRFSAERPKGSFSTLEIQRTEQGDSAMYLCASSPRLAGEADTQYFGPGTRLTVL.

The chain uses TRBV28 and TRBJ2-3; TRBD1 matches 10 bases. Germline trimming cut 5 bases from V and 3 bases from J; bases unmatched to any gene: 8. This CDR3 region has 16 residues. The germline V gene has CDR1 MDHEN and CDR2 SYDVKM. CDR3 loop: CASSPLPGQGTDTQYF. The CDR3 DNA follows: TGTGCCAGCAGTCCCCTCCCGGGACAGGGGACAGATACGCAGTATTTT.

The rearrangement links TRBV6-6 to TRBJ2-7, with 9 bases lining up with TRBD1. The CDR3 is 15 amino acids. The germline gives CDR1 MNHNY, CDR2 SVGAGI (reference sequence). Trimming removed 2 bases from V and 3 bases from J; junction bases left unmatched: 5. CDR3 sequence reads: CASSYLRDRDYEQYF. Written as DNA, the CDR3 is TGTGCCAGCAGTTACCTCCGGGACAGGGACTACGAGCAGTACTTC.

This clone was picked up a small number of times. DNA for the CDR3: TGTGCCAGCAGATCTAGGACGTACAATGAGCAGTTCTTC. Amino acid sequence: CASRSRTYNEQFF. The chain employs TRBV7-9 and TRBJ2-1; no firm D call. Germline assignment: CDR1 SEHNR and CDR2 FQNEAQ (reference sequence). This CDR3 has 13 amino acids. V gave up 6 bases and J gave up 4 bases, with 10 bases separating them.

V is TRBV10-1 and J is TRBJ1-4; the D gene is possibly TRBD1 (5 bases). Trimming shortened V by 7 bases and J by 3 bases, and 24 bases separated the two germline ends. The V gene's germline CDR1 is WNHNN and CDR2 SYGVQD (reference sequence). This CDR3 contains 18 residues. As DNA, the CDR3 is TGCGCCAGCAAGGCCGAGACAGCCTGGGTAAGAGCTAATGAAAAACTGTTTTTT. Amino acids: CASKAETAWVRANEKLFF.

V and J are TRBV18 and TRBJ2-3, with D perhaps TRBD1 or TRBD2 (5 bases each). CDR1 KGHSH and CDR2 LQKENI come from the germline V gene. V lost 4 bases, J lost 0 bases, and 11 bases lay in between. This CDR3 region has 15 residues. The CDR3 nucleotides are TGTGCCAGCTCACATCCGGGACCCAGCACAGATACGCAGTATTTT. It is translated as CASSHPGPSTDTQYF.

The J gene is TRBJ2-2, the V gene TRBV5-1; TRBD1 agrees at 9 bases. V dropped 0 bases and J dropped 5; count of bases not matched to a gene: 2. The length of the CDR3 is 15 residues. Germline lookup yields CDR1 SGHRS and CDR2 YFSETQ. CDR3 protein: CASSLDRGPTGELFF. CDR3 DNA: TGCGCCAGCAGCTTGGACAGGGGGCCAACCGGGGAGCTGTTTTTT.

In its sample, this clone was seen once. The chain combines TRBV4-1 with TRBJ1-3; maybe TRBD1 (6 bases). V lost 10 bases, J lost 0 bases, and 28 bases lay in between. This CDR3 spans 19 amino acids. The germline CDR1 and CDR2 sequences are MGHRA and YSYEKL. CDR3 loop: CATSSPGTWGASSGNTIYF. CDR3 coding DNA: TGCGCCACTTCGAGTCCCGGGACGTGGGGGGCTAGCTCTGGAAACACCATATATTTT.

CDR3 region: CASRPTGGELFF. CDR3 bases: TGTGCCAGCAGGCCAACGGGCGGGGAGCTGTTTTTT. This chain uses TRBV6-6 with TRBJ2-2, with D unclear. The CDR3 has 12 amino acids. V was shortened by 6 bases and J by 7 bases, with 9 bases between the two germline ends. Germline CDR1 and CDR2: MNHNY and SVGAGI (reference sequence).

This clone was picked up one time. The V gene is TRBV14, the J gene TRBJ2-1, with TRBD2 matching over 8 bases. The germline V gene has CDR1 SGHDN and CDR2 FVKESK. V dropped 5 bases and J dropped 9; count of bases not matched to a gene: 12. The CDR3 covers 15 residues. The CDR3 sequence: CASSEIAGPGPEQFF. CDR3 DNA sequence: TGTGCCAGCAGCGAGATAGCGGGGCCCGGACCTGAGCAGTTCTTC. Drawing the rest from reference TRBV14 and TRBJ2-1, the complete variable domain is EAGVTQFPSHSVIEKGQTVTLRCDPISGHDNLYWYRRVMGKEIKFLLHFVKESKQDESGMPNNRFLAERTGGTYSTLKVQPAELEDSGVYFCASSEIAGPGPEQFFGPGTRLTVL.

The chain joins TRBV11-2 to TRBJ1-3; no definite D call. Trimming removed 3 bases at V and 0 bases at J, with 6 bases between. The CDR3 has 14 residues. Germline V gives CDR1 SGHAT, CDR2 FQNNGV. CDR3 loop: CASSFTDSGNTIYF. CDR3 sequence (DNA): TGTGCCAGCAGCTTTACAGACTCTGGAAACACCATATATTTT.

With regard to this clone: This CDR3 is also generated by other DNA sequences in the sample. The CDR3 spells CASSSTGGPYEQYF. The DNA for the CDR3 is TGTGCCAGCAGTTCGACAGGGGGCCCCTACGAGCAGTACTTC. This rearrangement joins TRBV28 to TRBJ2-7, with 10 bases fitting TRBD1. V lost 4 bases and J lost 2; bases outside the gene matches: 2. The CDR3 length is 14 residues. CDR1 and CDR2 (germline): MDHEN, SYDVKM.

This chain joins TRBV30 and TRBJ2-1; 8 nucleotides agree with TRBD2. This CDR3 is 16 amino acids long. Germline V gene sequence: CDR1 GTSNPN, CDR2 SVGIG (reference sequence). The V segment lost 4 bases and the J segment 4 bases; nucleotides outside the gene matches: 12. The CDR3: CAWTGASEREYNEQFF. The CDR3 DNA sequence: TGTGCCTGGACGGGGGCTAGTGAGCGGGAGTACAATGAGCAGTTCTTC.

The chain recombines TRBV6-1 with TRBJ1-1; TRBD1 is a possible D gene (5 bases). Germline values: CDR1 MNHNS, CDR2 SASEGT. V was clipped by 1 base and J by 4 bases, with 10 bases between them. The CDR3 consists of 14 residues. CDR3 nucleotide sequence: TGTGCCAGCAGTGAAGAAGGGAGGGGCACTGAAGCTTTCTTT. It is translated as CASSEEGRGTEAFF.

V is TRBV28 and J is TRBJ1-3; TRBD1 matches 7 bases. The V gene end was trimmed by 10 bases and the J gene end by 3 bases; junction bases not matched to a gene: 9. The CDR3 is 14 amino acids. From germline, CDR1 is MDHEN and CDR2 SYDVKM. The CDR3 nucleotides are TGTGCCACCCGACCGACAGGGCATGGAAACACCATATATTTT. It specifies CATRPTGHGNTIYF.

The J gene is TRBJ2-7, the V gene TRBV5-5, with TRBD2 as a possible D gene (5 bases). The CDR3 is 14 amino acids. With 1 base removed from V and 5 bases from J, the gap between germline ends came to 13 bases. Germline lookup yields CDR1 SGHKS and CDR2 YYEKEE (reference sequence). The CDR3 sequence: CASSLRWARDEQYF. The CDR3 DNA is TGTGCCAGCAGCTTGAGGTGGGCGCGGGACGAGCAGTACTTC. The whole variable domain, remainder taken from reference TRBV5-5 and TRBJ2-7, is DAGVTQSPTHLIKTRGQQVTLRCSPISGHKSVSWYQQVLGQGPQFIFQYYEKEERGRGNFPDRFSARQFPNYSSELNVNALLLGDSALYLCASSLRWARDEQYFGPGTRLTVT.

The chain joins TRBV6-6 to TRBJ1-5; D uncertain. Germline-derived CDR1 and CDR2 are MNHNY and SVGAGI (reference sequence). The CDR3 runs 14 residues. V was pared by 6 bases and J by 4 bases, with 13 bases between. The CDR3 reads CASSPPPENQPQHF. The CDR3 region has the DNA TGTGCCAGCAGCCCTCCCCCCGAAAATCAGCCCCAGCATTTT.

The chain is built from TRBV15 and TRBJ2-7, with 8 bases lining up with TRBD2. The germline CDR1 and CDR2 sequences are LNHNV and YYDKDF (reference sequence). This CDR3 spans 15 amino acids. The V segment lost 3 bases and the J segment 2 bases; nucleotides outside the gene matches: 6. CDR3 region: CATSSPGGGPYEQYF. CDR3 DNA: TGTGCCACCAGCAGCCCCGGGGGGGGTCCCTACGAGCAGTACTTC.

The chain uses TRBV29-1 and TRBJ1-3, with D maybe TRBD1 (5 bases). V dropped 7 bases and J dropped 3 bases, with 16 bases sitting between them. CDR1 and CDR2 (germline): SQVTM, ANQGSEA. The CDR3 is 14 amino acids. CDR3 loop: CSAAPTVYGNTIYF. The CDR3 DNA reads as TGCAGCGCCGCCCCGACAGTTTATGGAAACACCATATATTTT.

The chain links TRBV30 to TRBJ2-3, with 10 bases identical to TRBD1. Unmatched junction bases numbered 9, after V lost 3 bases and J lost 3 bases. CDR3 size: 16 residues. Germline V CDR1 and CDR2: GTSNPN, SVGIG (reference sequence). Here the CDR3 reads CAWSQRTGGRTDTQYF. The CDR3 DNA is TGTGCCTGGAGCCAAAGGACAGGGGGTAGGACAGATACGCAGTATTTT.

The genes are TRBV6-4 and TRBJ1-5; 9 nucleotides line up with TRBD1. V trimming: 10 bases; J trimming: 11 bases; junction bases outside the gene matches: 12. Germline V gives CDR1 MRHNA, CDR2 SNTAGT. This CDR3 region has 13 residues. The CDR3 here is CATLGQGEWAQHF. CDR3 bases: TGTGCCACCCTGGGACAGGGTGAGTGGGCCCAGCATTTT.

This clone was counted once. Different DNA sequences within this sample yield the same CDR3. The chain recombines TRBV5-1 with TRBJ2-7; D possibly corresponds to TRBD2 (6 bases). Germline V gene lookup returns CDR1 SGHRS and CDR2 YFSETQ. V was trimmed by 5 bases and J by 4 bases, leaving 7 bases between them. The CDR3 spans 11 residues. The CDR3 protein is CASSGGYEQYF. CDR3 DNA: TGCGCCAGCAGTGGGGGGTACGAGCAGTACTTC.

The chain is built from TRBV5-1 and TRBJ1-4; TRBD1 might be the D (5 bases). Germline CDR1 reads SGHRS; CDR2 reads YFSETQ. The length of the CDR3 is 14 residues. V was cut by 5 bases and J by 5 bases, with 13 bases left in between. The chain's CDR3 is CASSRDSANEKLFF. The CDR3 nucleotides are TGCGCCAGCAGTCGCGACAGCGCGAATGAAAAACTGTTTTTT.

The chain joins TRBV5-6 to TRBJ2-5; 8 bases are shared with TRBD2. The CDR3 runs to 18 residues. Germline V gives CDR1 SGHDT, CDR2 YYEEEE. The trim removed 4 bases at V and 3 bases at J, leaving 17 bases unmatched. For the CDR3, the DNA is TGTGCCAGCAGCCAAGGAAGTCGGGAGGGCCGAGAAAAAGAGACCCAGTACTTC. As protein: CASSQGSREGREKETQYF.

The chain has TRBV7-8 and TRBJ1-1, with a weak D call TRBD1 (5 bases). CDR1 and CDR2 (germline): SGHVS, FQNEAQ. This CDR3 spans 17 amino acids. V shed 1 base and J shed 1 base, with 16 bases lying between them. The CDR3 region is CASSLGGVGAGNTEAFF. CDR3 nucleotide sequence: TGTGCCAGCAGCTTAGGAGGGGTAGGGGCGGGGAACACTGAAGCTTTCTTT.